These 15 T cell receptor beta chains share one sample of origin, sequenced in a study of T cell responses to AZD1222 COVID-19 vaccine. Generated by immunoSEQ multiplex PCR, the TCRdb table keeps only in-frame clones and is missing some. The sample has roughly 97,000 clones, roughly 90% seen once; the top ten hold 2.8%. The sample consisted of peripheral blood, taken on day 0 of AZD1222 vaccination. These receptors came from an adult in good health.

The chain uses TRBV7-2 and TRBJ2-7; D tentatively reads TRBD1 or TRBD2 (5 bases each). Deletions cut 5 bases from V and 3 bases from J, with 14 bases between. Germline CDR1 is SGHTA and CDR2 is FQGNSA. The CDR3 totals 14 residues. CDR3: CASSPGQVVYEQYF. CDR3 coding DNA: TGTGCCAGCAGCCCGGGGCAGGTCGTCTACGAGCAGTACTTC.

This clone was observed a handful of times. CDR3 nucleotides: TGTGCCAGTAGTACGCGGGGGACGATGAACACCGGGGAGCTGTTTTTT. This sequence encodes CASSTRGTMNTGELFF. The V call is TRBV19, the J call TRBJ2-2; TRBD2 matches 7 bases. This CDR3 has 16 amino acids. V lost 4 bases, J lost 1 base, and 6 bases stayed unmatched. Looked up from germline, CDR1 is LNHDA and CDR2 is SQIVND (reference sequence).

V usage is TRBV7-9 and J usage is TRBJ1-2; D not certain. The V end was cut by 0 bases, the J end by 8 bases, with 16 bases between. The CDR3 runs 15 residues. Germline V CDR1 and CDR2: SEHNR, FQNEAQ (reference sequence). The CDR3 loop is CASSLARMGFWGYTF. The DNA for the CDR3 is TGTGCCAGCAGCTTAGCGCGGATGGGGTTCTGGGGCTACACCTTC.

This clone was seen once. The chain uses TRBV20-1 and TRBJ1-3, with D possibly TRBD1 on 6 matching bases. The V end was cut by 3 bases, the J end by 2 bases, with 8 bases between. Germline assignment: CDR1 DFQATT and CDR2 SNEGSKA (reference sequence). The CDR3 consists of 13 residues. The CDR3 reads CSASKGAGNTIYF. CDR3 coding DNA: TGCAGTGCTAGTAAGGGGGCTGGAAACACCATATATTTT.

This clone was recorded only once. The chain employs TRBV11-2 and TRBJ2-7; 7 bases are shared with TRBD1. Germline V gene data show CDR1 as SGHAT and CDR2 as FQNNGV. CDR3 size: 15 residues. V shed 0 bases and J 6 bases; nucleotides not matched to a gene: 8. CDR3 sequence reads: CASSLDSRRGSEQYF. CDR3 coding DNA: TGTGCCAGCAGCTTAGATAGTCGCAGGGGGTCCGAGCAGTACTTC.

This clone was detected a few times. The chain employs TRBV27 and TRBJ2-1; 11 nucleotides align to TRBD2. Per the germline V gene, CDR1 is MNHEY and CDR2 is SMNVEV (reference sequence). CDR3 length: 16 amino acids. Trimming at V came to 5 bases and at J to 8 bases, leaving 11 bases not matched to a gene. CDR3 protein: CASSEIAGGMGDEQFF. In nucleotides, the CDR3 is TGTGCCAGCAGTGAAATAGCGGGGGGGATGGGCGATGAGCAGTTCTTC.

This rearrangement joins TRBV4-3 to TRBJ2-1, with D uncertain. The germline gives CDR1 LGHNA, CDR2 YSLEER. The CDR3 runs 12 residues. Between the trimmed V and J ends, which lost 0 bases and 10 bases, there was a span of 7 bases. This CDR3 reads CASSQDLGEQFF. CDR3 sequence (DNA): TGCGCCAGCAGCCAAGACCTAGGGGAGCAGTTCTTC.

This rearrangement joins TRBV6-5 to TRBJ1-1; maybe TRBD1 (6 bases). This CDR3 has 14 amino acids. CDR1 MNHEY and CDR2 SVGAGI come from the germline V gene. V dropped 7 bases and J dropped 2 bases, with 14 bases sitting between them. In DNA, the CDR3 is TGTGCCAGCAATTCCCGGGACACAAACACTGAAGCTTTCTTT. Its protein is CASNSRDTNTEAFF.

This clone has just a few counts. DNA of the CDR3: TGTGCCAGCAGCGGGACTAGCGGGAGAACCGGGGAGCTGTTTTTT. Amino acids: CASSGTSGRTGELFF. This chain joins TRBV9 and TRBJ2-2; 13 positions agree with TRBD2. Germline trimming cut 3 bases from V and 5 bases from J; bases unmatched to any gene: 1. Germline V gene data show CDR1 as SGDLS and CDR2 as YYNGEE. The CDR3 covers 15 residues.

CDR3 residues: CASSLTGSDEQFF. The CDR3 region has the DNA TGCGCCAGCAGCTTGACAGGGTCAGATGAGCAGTTCTTC. The rearrangement links TRBV5-1 to TRBJ2-1, with a weak D call TRBD1 (6 bases). This CDR3 is built from 13 residues. Germline CDR1 and CDR2: SGHRS and YFSETQ. V lost 1 base and J lost 8, with 10 bases in between.

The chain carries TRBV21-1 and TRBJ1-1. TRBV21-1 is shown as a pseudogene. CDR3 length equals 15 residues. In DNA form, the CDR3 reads TGTGCCAGCAGCAAAGTCTCAGGGGAGGATACTGAAGCTTTCTTT. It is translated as CASSKVSGEDTEAFF.

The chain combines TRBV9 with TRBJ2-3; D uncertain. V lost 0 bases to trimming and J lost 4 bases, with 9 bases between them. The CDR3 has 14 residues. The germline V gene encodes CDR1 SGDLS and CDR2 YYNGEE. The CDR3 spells CASSVGSPPDTQYF. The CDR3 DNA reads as TGTGCCAGCAGCGTAGGGAGTCCCCCAGATACGCAGTATTTT.

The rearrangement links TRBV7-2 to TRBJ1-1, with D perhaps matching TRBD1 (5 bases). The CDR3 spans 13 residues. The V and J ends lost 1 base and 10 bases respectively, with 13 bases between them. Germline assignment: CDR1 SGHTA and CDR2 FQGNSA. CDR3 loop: CASSLEVGAGAFF. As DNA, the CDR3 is TGTGCCAGCAGCTTAGAGGTAGGGGCTGGAGCTTTCTTT. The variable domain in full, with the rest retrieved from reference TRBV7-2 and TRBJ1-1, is GAGVSQSPSNKVTEKGKDVELRCDPISGHTALYWYRQSLGQGLEFLIYFQGNSAPDKSGLPSDRFSAERTGGSVSTLTIQRTQQEDSAVYLCASSLEVGAGAFFGQGTRLTVV.

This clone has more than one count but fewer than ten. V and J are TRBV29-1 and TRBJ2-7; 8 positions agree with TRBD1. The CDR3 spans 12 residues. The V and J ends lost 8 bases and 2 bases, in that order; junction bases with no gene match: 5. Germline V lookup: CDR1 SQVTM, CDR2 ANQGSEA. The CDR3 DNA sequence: TGCAGCCCCGGGACAGGCCCCTACGAGCAGTACTTC. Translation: CSPGTGPYEQYF.

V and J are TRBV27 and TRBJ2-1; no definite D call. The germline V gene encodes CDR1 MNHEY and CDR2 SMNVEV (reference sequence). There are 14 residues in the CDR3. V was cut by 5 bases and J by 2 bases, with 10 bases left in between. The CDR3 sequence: CASSPTRAYNEQFF. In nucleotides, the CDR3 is TGTGCCAGCAGTCCCACCCGGGCCTACAATGAGCAGTTCTTC.